This paragraph reports one TCR beta chain. This clone was counted a few times. Its target antigen remains unknown. Base-call qualities are not available, and no considerably larger clone is one nucleotide away. This specimen belongs to a study of cytomegalovirus exposure and HLA in healthy donors (dated by TCRdb to the late 2010s). Describing the broader study: The 500 to 700 repertoires of the first cohort and the roughly 110 validation repertoires were produced on the same platform, according to a later analysis. The study aimed to test whether cataloging public T cell receptors could reveal signatures of past pathogen exposure. In addition to the first cohort of approximately 650 subjects, a separate validation cohort of 120 different subjects was used. The study combined high-throughput TCR immunosequencing, statistical association of individual TCRs with disease status, and machine learning to predict cytomegalovirus infection status.

Overall study results and their limits: All 120 or so repertoires were used to score co-occurrence in the validation cohort in a later analysis, because that analysis had no HLA typing for the cohort. The study listed 164 TCR beta chains as associated with cytomegalovirus. The authors suggested that the approach could potentially be extended to other disease states and immunological phenotypes. Three of the identified cytomegalovirus-associated TCR beta chains were confirmed in vitro to be specific for cytomegalovirus antigens. Of the cluster scores, 94% were above 0 in a later analysis, which found that TCRs clustered in the first cohort also tended to co-occur in the 120 or so validation repertoires. Most TCR sequences were observed very rarely across donors, whereas some public TCRs were present in many individuals. In both the original and validation cohorts, the classifier was reported to diagnose cytomegalovirus status with high specificity and sensitivity.

The CDR3 spans 12 residues, from the cysteine through the phenylalanine. This entry keeps only the CDR3 DNA: 36 bases, framed from base 1. V drops 7 bases and J drops 5 bases, leaving 11 bases in between. The germline V gene (reference sequence) yields SEHNR for CDR1 and FQNEAQ for CDR2. The donors belonged to the validation cohort of about 120 subjects, which was separate from the roughly 700-subject first cohort. Library prep was done by the immunoSEQ multiplex PCR assay. Processing in the source paper ran as follows. A statistical classification framework was built for diagnosing cytomegalovirus status from the catalog of TCR beta chain sequences. Imported from immuneACCESS, the table was reduced by TCRdb to in-frame sequences with V and J called. These copies leave out some clones; in studies compared against another copy, an unresolved V gene accounts for under half, and the cause of the remainder is not known. Clone size and the V and J calls come from that table; the DNA yielded D and trimming. This sample comprises about 150,000 clones, roughly nine tenths of them detected only once. Around 9% of the sample goes to the ten largest clones.

Recombination linked TRBV7-9 to TRBJ1-1; the D gene is perhaps TRBD1, from 6 matching bases. This sequence was found in a woman between 18 and 30 years old in good health and CMV-seropositive. Sequenced input: PBMCs. The CDR3 is CASTRGLTEAFF. At the DNA level, the sequence is TGTGCCAGCACTAGGGGGTTGACTGAAGCTTTCTTT.